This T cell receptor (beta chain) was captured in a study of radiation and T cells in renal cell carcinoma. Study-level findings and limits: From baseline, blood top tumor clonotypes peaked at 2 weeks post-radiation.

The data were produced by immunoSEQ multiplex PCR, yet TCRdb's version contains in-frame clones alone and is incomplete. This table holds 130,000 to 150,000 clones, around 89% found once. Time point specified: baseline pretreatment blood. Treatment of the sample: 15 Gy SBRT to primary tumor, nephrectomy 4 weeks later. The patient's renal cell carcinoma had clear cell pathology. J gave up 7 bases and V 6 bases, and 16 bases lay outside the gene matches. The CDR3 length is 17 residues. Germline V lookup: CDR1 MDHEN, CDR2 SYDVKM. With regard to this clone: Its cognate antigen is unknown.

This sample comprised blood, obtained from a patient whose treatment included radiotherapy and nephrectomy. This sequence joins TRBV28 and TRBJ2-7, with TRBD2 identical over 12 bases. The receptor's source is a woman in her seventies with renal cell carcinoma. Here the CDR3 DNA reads TGTGCCAGCAGATCATTACAAGGACTAGCGGGGTCTAGGGAGCAGTACTTC. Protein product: CASRSLQGLAGSREQYF.